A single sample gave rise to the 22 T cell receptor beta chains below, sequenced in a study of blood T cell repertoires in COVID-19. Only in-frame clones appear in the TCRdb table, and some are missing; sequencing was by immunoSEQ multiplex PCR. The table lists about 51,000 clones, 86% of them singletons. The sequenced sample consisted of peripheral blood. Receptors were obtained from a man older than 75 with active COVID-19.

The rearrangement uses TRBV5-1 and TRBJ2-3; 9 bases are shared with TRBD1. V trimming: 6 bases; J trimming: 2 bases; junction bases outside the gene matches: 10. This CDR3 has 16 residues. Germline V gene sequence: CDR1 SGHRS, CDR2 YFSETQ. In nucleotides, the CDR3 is TGCGCCAGCACCCACGGGACAGGGATAAACACAGATACGCAGTATTTT. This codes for CASTHGTGINTDTQYF.

The CDR3, as DNA: TGTGCCAGCAGCGGATCGACAGGCCCTCAGCCCCAGCATTTT. Protein product: CASSGSTGPQPQHF. The chain carries TRBV5-5 and TRBJ1-5; D is perhaps TRBD1 (6 bases). CDR1 and CDR2 from the germline V gene are SGHKS and YYEKEE (reference sequence). Trimming shortened V by 4 bases and J by 6 bases, and 14 bases separated the two germline ends. The CDR3 runs 14 residues.

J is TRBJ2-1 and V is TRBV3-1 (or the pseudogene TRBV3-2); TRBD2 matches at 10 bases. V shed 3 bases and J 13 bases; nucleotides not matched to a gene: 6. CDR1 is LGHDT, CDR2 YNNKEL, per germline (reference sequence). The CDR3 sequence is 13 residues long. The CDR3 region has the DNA TGTGCCAGCAGCCAGGGGGTAGCGGGAGGCCAGTTCTTC. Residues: CASSQGVAGGQFF.

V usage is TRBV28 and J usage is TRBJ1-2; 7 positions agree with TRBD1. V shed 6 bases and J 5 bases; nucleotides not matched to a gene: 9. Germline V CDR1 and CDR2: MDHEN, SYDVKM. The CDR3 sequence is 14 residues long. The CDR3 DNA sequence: TGTGCCAGCAGCCAACAGGGGATTGGGTATGGCTACACCTTC. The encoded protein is CASSQQGIGYGYTF.

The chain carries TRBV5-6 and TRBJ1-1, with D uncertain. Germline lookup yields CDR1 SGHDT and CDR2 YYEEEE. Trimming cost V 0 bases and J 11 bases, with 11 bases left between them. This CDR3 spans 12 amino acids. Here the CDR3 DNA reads TGTGCCAGCAGCTTGGACCGTCTTGGCGCTTTCTTT. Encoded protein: CASSLDRLGAFF.

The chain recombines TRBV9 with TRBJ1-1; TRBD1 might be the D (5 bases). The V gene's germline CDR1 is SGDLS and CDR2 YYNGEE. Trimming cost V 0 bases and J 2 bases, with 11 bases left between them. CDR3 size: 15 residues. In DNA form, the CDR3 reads TGTGCCAGCAGCGTAGGAGGAGGGGCTAACACTGAAGCTTTCTTT. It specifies CASSVGGGANTEAFF.

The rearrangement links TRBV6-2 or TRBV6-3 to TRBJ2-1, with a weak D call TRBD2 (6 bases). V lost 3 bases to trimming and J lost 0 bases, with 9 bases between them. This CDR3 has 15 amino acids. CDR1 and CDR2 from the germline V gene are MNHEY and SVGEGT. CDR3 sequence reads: CASSYGGISYNEQFF. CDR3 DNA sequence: TGTGCCAGCAGTTATGGCGGGATCTCCTACAATGAGCAGTTCTTC.

CDR3 sequence (DNA): TGTGCCAGCAGTACTAGCGGGGAAGAGACCCAGTACTTC. As protein: CASSTSGEETQYF. This chain links TRBV2 with TRBJ2-5; 10 positions match TRBD2. This CDR3 is built from 13 residues. Germline assignment: CDR1 SNHLY and CDR2 FYNNEI. V lost 5 bases and J lost 3; bases outside the gene matches: 0.

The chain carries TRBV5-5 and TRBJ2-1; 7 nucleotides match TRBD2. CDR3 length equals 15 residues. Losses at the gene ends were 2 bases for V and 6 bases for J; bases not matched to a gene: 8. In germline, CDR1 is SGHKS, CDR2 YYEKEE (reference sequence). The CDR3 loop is CASSLQAGNFNEQFF. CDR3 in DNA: TGTGCCAGCAGCTTACAAGCGGGAAACTTCAATGAGCAGTTCTTC. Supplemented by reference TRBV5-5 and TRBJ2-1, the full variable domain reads DAGVTQSPTHLIKTRGQQVTLRCSPISGHKSVSWYQQVLGQGPQFIFQYYEKEERGRGNFPDRFSARQFPNYSSELNVNALLLGDSALYLCASSLQAGNFNEQFFGPGTRLTVL.

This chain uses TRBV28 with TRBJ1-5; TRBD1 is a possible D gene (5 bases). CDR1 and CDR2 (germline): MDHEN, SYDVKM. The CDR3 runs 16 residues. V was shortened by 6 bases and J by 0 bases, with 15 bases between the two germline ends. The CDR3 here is CASRGAGMNSNQPQHF. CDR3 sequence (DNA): TGTGCCAGCAGGGGTGCAGGGATGAATAGCAATCAGCCCCAGCATTTT.

In nucleotides, the CDR3 is TGTGCTAGTGGTTACAAAGCCGGGACTAGCGGGGTAGAATTCTTC. Its translation is CASGYKAGTSGVEFF. The J gene is TRBJ2-1, the V gene TRBV12-5, with 13 bases identical to TRBD2. The J segment lost 16 bases and the V segment lost 4 bases, leaving 13 bases of the junction unmatched. Looked up from germline, CDR1 is LGHNT and CDR2 is FRNRAP. CDR3 length: 15 residues.

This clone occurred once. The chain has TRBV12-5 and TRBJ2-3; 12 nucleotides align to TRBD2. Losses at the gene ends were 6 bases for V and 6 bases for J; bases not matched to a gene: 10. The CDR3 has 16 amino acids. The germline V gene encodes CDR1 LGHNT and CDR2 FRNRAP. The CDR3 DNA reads TGTGCTAGTGGGCCTCGACTAGCGGGAGCTCGGGATACGCAGTATTTT. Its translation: CASGPRLAGARDTQYF.

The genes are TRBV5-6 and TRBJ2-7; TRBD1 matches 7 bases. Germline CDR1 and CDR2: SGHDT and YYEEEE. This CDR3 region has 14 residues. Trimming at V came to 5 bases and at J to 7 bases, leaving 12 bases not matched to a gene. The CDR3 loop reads CASRRTGQRMEQYF. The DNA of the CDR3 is TGTGCCAGCAGGAGGACGGGACAGCGAATGGAGCAGTACTTC.

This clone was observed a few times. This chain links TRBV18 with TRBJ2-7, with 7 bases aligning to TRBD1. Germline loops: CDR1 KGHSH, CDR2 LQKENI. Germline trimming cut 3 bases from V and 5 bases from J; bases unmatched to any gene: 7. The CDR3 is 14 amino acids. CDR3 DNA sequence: TGTGCCAGCTCACCTTCTTTGACAGGGAACGAGCAGTACTTC. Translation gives CASSPSLTGNEQYF.

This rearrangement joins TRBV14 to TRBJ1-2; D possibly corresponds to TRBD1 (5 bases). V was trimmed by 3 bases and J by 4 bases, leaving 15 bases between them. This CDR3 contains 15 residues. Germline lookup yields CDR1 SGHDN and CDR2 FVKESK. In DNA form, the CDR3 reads TGTGCCAGCAGCCAGCTAGACAGCCAGATCTATGGCTACACCTTC. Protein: CASSQLDSQIYGYTF.

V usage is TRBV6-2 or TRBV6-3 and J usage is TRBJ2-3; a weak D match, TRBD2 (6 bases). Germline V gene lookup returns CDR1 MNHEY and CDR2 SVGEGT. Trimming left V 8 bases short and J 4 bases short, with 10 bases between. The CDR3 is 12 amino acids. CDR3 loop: CASGPSADTQYF. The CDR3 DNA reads TGTGCCAGCGGCCCTAGCGCAGATACGCAGTATTTT.

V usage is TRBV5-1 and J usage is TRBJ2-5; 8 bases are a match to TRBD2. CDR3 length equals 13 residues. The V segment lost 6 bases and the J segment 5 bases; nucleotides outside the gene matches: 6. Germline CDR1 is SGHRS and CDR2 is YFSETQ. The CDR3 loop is CASTTSGRETQYF. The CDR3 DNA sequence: TGCGCCAGCACCACTAGCGGCCGGGAGACCCAGTACTTC.

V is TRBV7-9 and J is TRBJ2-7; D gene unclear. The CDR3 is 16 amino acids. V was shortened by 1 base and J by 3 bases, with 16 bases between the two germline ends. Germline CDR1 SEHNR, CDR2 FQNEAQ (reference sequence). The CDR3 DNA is TGTGCCAGCAGCTTAGGTTCCCAGGCGCAATTCTACGAGCAGTACTTC. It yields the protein CASSLGSQAQFYEQYF.

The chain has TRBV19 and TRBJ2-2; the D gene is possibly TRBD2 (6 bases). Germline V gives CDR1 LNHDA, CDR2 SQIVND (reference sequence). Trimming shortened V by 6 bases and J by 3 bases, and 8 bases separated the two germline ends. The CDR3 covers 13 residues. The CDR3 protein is CASRRRDTGELFF. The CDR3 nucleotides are TGTGCCAGTAGGAGGAGGGACACCGGGGAGCTGTTTTTT. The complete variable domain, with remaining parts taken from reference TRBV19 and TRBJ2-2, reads DGGITQSPKYLFRKEGQNVTLSCEQNLNHDAMYWYRQDPGQGLRLIYYSQIVNDFQKGDIAEGYSVSREKKESFPLTVTSAQKNPTAFYLCASRRRDTGELFFGEGSRLTVL.

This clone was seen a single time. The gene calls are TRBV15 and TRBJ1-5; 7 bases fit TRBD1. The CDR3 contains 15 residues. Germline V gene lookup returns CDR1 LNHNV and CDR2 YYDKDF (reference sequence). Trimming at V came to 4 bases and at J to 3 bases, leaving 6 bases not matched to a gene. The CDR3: CATSTGDRNNQPQHF. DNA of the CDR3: TGTGCCACCAGCACCGGGGACAGAAACAATCAGCCCCAGCATTTT.

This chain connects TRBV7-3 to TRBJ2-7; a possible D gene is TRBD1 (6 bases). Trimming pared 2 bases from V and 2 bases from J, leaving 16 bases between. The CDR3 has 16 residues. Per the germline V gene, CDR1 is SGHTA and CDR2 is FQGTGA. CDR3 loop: CASSLEIGTSTYEQYF. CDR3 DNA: TGTGCCAGCAGCTTAGAAATCGGGACAAGTACCTACGAGCAGTACTTC.

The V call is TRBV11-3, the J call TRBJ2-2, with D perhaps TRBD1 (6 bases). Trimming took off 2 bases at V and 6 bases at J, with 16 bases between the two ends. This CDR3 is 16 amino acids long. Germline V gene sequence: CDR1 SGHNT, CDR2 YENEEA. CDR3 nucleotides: TGTGCCAGCAGCTTAAATGGGGGCTCAAATGCCGGGGAGCTGTTTTTT. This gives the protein CASSLNGGSNAGELFF.